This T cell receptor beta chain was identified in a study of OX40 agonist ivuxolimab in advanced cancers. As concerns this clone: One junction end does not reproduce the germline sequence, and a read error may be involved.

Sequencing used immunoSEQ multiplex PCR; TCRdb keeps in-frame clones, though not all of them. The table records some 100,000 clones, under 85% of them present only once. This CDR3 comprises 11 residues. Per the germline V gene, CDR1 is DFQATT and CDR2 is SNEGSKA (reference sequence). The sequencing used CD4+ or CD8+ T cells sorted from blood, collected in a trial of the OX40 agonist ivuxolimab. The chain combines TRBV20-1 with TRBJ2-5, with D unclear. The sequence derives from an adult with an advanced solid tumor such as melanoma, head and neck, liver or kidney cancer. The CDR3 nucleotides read TGTAGTGGGCTCCTGAGTGAGACCCAGTACTTC. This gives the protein CSGLLSETQYF.